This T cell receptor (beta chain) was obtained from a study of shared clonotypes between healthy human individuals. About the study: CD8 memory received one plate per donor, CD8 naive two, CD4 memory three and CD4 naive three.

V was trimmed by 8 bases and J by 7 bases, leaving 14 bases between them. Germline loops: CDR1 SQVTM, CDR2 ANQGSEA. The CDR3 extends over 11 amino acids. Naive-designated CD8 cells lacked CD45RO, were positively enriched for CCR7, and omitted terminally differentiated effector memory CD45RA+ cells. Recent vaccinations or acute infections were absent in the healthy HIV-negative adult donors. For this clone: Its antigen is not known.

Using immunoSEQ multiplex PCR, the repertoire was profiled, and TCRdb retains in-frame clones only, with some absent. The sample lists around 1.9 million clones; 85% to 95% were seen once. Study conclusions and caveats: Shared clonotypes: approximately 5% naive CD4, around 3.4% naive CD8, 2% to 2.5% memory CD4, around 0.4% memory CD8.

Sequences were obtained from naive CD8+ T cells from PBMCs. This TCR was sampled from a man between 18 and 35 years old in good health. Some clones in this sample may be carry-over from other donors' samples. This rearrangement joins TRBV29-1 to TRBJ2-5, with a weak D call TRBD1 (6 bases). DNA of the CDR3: TGCAGCACTCAACAGGGAGCGACCCAGTACTTC. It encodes CSTQQGATQYF. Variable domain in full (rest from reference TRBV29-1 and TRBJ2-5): SAVISQKPSRDICQRGTSLTIQCQVDSQVTMMFWYRQQPGQSLTLIATANQGSEATYESGFVIDKFPISRPNLTFSTLTVSNMSPEDSSIYLCSTQQGATQYFGPGTRLLVL.